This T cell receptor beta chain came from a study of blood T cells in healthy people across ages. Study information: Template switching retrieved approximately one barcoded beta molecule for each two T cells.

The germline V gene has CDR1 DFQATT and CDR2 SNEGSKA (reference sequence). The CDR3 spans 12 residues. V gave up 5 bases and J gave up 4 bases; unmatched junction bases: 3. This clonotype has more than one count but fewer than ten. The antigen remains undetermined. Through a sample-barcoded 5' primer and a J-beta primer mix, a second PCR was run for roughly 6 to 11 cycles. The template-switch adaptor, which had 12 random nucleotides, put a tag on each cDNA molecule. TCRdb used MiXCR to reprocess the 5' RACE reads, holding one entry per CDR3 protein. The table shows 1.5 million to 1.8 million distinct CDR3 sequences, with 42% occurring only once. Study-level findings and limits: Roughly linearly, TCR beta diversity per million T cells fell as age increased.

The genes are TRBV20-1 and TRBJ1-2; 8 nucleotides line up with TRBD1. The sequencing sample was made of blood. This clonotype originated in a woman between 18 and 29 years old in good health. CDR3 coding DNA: TGCAGTGCTGGACAGGGACTCTATGGCTACACCTTC. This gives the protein CSAGQGLYGYTF.